This TCR beta chain emerged from a study of shared clonotypes between healthy human individuals (dated by TCRdb to the early 2020s). In the study overall: Three men and two women, aged 18 to 49 years, made up the cohort. For each donor, CD4 naive and CD4 memory were each run on three plates, CD8 naive on two plates, and CD8 memory on one plate. To estimate repertoire size and how much clonotype sharing occurs between individuals, the study deeply sequenced the blood TCR repertoires of roughly 5 healthy adults. Libraries were prepared and TCR repertoires were sequenced by different laboratories using diverse techniques, in order to increase sequencing depth and limit assay-specific biases. Leukapheresis yielded between about 0.85 and 9.5 billion PBMCs per donor. What the study reported, not specific to this receptor: Roughly 5% of naive CD4, 3.5% of naive CD8, approximately 2.2% of memory CD4, and approximately 0.39% of memory CD8 clonotypes were shared across several donors. Because the study included only a small number of donors, the genetic and exposure-history diversity represented was limited. Clonotypes shared by all four sorted-subset donors showed higher generation probabilities than non-shared clonotypes. Sampling was restricted to blood, and TCR repertoires in tissues likely differ from the TCR repertoires found in blood. Estimated clonotype richness was generally larger for naive than for memory subsets. Even with the large sequencing depth, rarefaction of the sorted-subset datasets indicated that sequencing was incomplete. Pairwise subsampling indicated that sequencing depth was expected to affect the degree of clonotype sharing among donors.

The donors were healthy, HIV-negative adults who had no recently reported acute infections or vaccinations. Only Caucasian adults living in Nashville, Tennessee, USA were represented among the donors. CD4+ T cells were enriched by magnetic negative selection; naive cells were then positively selected on CD45RA, and the negative fraction formed the memory subset. After blood collection by leukapheresis, PBMCs were isolated using Ficoll-Histopaque density gradient centrifugation and then cryopreserved in the vapor phase of liquid nitrogen. Purity and quantity of every magnetically sorted T cell population were checked by analytical flow cytometry. From each sorted fraction, genomic DNA was isolated and quantified by UV absorbance on a Nanodrop 2000c. V is reduced by 10 bases and J by 0 bases, leaving a spacing of 16 bases between them. As encoded in the germline V gene, CDR1 is MNHNS while CDR2 is SASEGT. The CDR3 runs 15 residues from the cysteine to the phenylalanine. This entry keeps only the CDR3 DNA: 45 bases, framed from base 1.

Using the deep immunoSEQ assay, TCR CDR3 regions were amplified from genomic DNA by multiplex PCR. Extracted genomic DNA from each cell subset was spread evenly across all wells of several immunoSEQ 96-well plates, with each plate serving as a replicate. For sorted subsets, about 200 ng genomic DNA, equal to some 28,000 T cell genomes, was loaded into each replicate PCR. Purified libraries were measured with a Qubit 3.0 fluorometer, size-checked on a Bioanalyzer 2100, and measured again with the KAPA Library Quantification kit. Each immunoSEQ 96-well plate was sequenced on its own single-read 150-cycle Illumina NextSeq 550 flow cell. Under the source paper's analysis protocol: The immunoSEQ output contained only junctional sequences without quality scores, so filtering could not match that applied to full-length reads. Sequences were annotated with PyIR, a Python wrapper for IgBLAST v1.9, and V/J genes and CDR3 were assigned using IMGT germline references. Reads were filtered out if the reads had weak V/J assignments (E-value above 1e-6), no CDR3, stop codons, out-of-frame junctions, or ambiguous translated residues. V3J clonotypes were defined by identical inferred V gene, J gene, and CDR3 amino acid sequence. To compute the percentage overlap between repertoires, the number of shared unique clonotypes was divided by the size of the smaller repertoire. Repertoire richness was assessed with RTK rarefaction, the Chao1 estimator, and Recon v2.1 estimates of unobserved clonotypes. Generation probabilities for all TCRbeta clonotypes obtained by the gDNA method from a handful of donors were computed using OLGA. TCRdb stores this immuneACCESS table with in-frame sequences only. Part of the clones is absent; in the studies checked, under half of the shortfall reflects unresolved V genes, and no reason is known for the rest. For V, J and clone size, that table is used; D and trimming come from the DNA. Within this sample are some 2,100,000 clones, with around 95% of them counted one time only. The ten largest clones capture 0.1% to 0.15% of the sample.

Of note for this clone: What antigen it recognizes has not been identified. Base qualities are not recorded, but no much larger clone differs from it by a single base.

The TCR originated in a man aged 18 to 35 in good health. Sequencing was performed on naive CD4+ T cells sorted from blood. Reading the label with the study, this specimen's cell subset or site is: CD45RA+ positively selected. The sequence links TRBV6-1 to TRBJ2-1, with the D segment identity uncertain. This receptor has the CDR3 CATLVRPSSYNEQFF. The DNA sequence is given as TGTGCCACCCTCGTCCGACCAAGCTCCTACAATGAGCAGTTCTTC.